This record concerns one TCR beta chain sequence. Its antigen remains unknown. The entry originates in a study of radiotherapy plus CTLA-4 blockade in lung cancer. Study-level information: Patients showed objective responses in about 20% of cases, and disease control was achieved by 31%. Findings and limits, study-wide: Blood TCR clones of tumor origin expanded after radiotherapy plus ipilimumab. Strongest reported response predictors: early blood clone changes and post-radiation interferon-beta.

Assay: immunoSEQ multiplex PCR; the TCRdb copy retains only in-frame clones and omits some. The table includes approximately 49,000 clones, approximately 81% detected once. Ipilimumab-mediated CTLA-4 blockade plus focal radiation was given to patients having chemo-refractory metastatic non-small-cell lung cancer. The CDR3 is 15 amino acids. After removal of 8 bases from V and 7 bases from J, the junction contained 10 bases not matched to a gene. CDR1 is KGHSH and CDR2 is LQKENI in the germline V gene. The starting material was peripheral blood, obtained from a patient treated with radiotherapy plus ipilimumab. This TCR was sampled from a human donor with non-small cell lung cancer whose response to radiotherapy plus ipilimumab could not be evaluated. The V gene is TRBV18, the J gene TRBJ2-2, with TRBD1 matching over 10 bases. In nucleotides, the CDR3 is TGTGCCAGCCGGCCGGGACAGGGGTCCGTCGGGGAGCTGTTTTTT. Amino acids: CASRPGQGSVGELFF.